This T cell receptor (beta chain) appears in the sequencing data of a study of blood T cell repertoires in COVID-19. Study as a whole: Samples of COVID-19 (acute and convalescent) were obtained from the United States, Italy and Spain. Sources were T cells, B-cell-depleted T cells, or PBMCs; the material itself was cDNA or gDNA.

As handled by the study authors: Estimated nucleated cell counts came from reference gene primer amplification. The assay was immunoSEQ multiplex PCR, and TCRdb's table has in-frame clones only and misses some. That table furnishes V, J and clone size, whereas the DNA furnished D and trimming. Among just under 350,000 clones, roughly 89% were seen once, and the ten largest hold 2.5% to 4%. Germline V gives CDR1 MNHNY, CDR2 SVGAGI (reference sequence). Trimming took off 4 bases at V and 3 bases at J, with 9 bases between the two ends. The CDR3 contains 13 residues. The receptor was derived from a woman under 30 who had recovered from COVID-19. The sample comprised peripheral blood. This sequence joins TRBV6-6 and TRBJ1-1; maybe TRBD1 (5 bases). CDR3: CASSSGGDTEAFF. In nucleotides, the CDR3 is TGTGCCAGCAGTTCGGGGGGGGACACTGAAGCTTTCTTT.